This record looks at one T cell receptor (beta chain) sequence and its context. The age range of participants was 18 to 89 years, with residence in some 25 US areas. Trimming cost V 5 bases and J 11 bases, with 12 bases left between them. There are 11 residues in the CDR3. CDR1 MNHEY and CDR2 SVGEGT come from the germline V gene. Original data processing: Amplification with reference gene primers provided the estimates of nucleated cell counts. Profiled with immunoSEQ multiplex PCR; TCRdb holds only in-frame clones, not every one. V, J and clone size reflect that table, while D and trimming were determined from the DNA. The repertoire holds 130,000 to 150,000 clones, over 80% seen once, with roughly 5.5% in the top ten. This record belongs to a study of blood T cell repertoires in COVID-19. Looking at the study overall: Nucleic acid was either cDNA or gDNA, and it came from T cells, B-cell-depleted T cells, or PBMCs.

This clonotype was sampled from a woman between 45 and 60 years old who had been exposed to COVID-19. The chain employs TRBV6-2 or TRBV6-3 and TRBJ1-1, with a tentative D call TRBD1 (6 bases). The sequencing sample was made of PBMCs or T cells enriched from blood (not recorded which). The CDR3, as DNA: TGTGCCAGCAGTACGGCAGGGGACGCTTTCTTT. It is translated as CASSTAGDAFF.